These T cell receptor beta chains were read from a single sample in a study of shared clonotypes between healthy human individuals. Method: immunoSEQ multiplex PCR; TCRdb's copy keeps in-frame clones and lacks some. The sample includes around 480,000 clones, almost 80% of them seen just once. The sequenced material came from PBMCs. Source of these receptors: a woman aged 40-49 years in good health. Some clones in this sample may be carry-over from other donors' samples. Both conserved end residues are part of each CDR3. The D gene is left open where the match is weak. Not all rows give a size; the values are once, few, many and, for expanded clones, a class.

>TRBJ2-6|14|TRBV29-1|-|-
CSVKPLSGANVLTF
TGCAGCGTGAAGCCCCTCTCTGGGGCCAACGTCCTGACTTTC
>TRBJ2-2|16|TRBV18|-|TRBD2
CASSPRTSGITGELFF
TGTGCCAGCTCACCCCGGACTAGCGGAATAACCGGGGAGCTGTTTTTT
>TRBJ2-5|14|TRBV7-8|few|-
CASSLITLKETQYF
TGTGCCAGCAGCCTTATAACCCTAAAAGAGACCCAGTACTTC
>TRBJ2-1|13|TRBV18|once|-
CASSPLGDDEQFF
TGTGCCAGCTCACCACTAGGGGACGATGAGCAGTTCTTC
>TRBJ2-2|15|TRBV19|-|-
CASSPQAGDTGELFF
TGTGCCAGTAGTCCGCAGGCGGGCGACACCGGGGAGCTGTTTTTT
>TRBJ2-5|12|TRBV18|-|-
CASSTAGETQYF
TGTGCCAGCTCGACCGCCGGTGAGACCCAGTACTTC
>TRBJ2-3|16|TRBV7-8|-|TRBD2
CASSSLGGGATDTQYF
TGTGCCAGCAGCTCTCTCGGGGGGGGAGCCACAGATACGCAGTATTTT
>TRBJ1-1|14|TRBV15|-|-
CATSRLYRGTEAFF
TGTGCCACCAGCAGACTTTATAGGGGCACTGAAGCTTTCTTT
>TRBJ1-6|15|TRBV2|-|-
CASSELWDYNSPLHF
TGTGCCAGCAGTGAACTGTGGGATTATAATTCACCCCTCCACTTT
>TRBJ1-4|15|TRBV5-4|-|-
CASSLGGQAGEKLFF
TGTGCCAGCAGCTTAGGCGGTCAGGCGGGCGAAAAACTGTTTTTT
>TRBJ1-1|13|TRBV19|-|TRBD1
CASARDRNTEAFF
TGTGCCAGTGCCCGGGACAGGAACACTGAAGCTTTCTTT
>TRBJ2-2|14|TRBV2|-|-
CASLPGENTGELFF
TGTGCCAGCCTGCCAGGGGAAAACACCGGGGAGCTGTTTTTT
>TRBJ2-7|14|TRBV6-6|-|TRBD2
CASSYGRERYEQYF
TGTGCCAGCAGTTACGGGCGGGAGAGATACGAGCAGTACTTC
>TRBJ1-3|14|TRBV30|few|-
CAWSERGSGNTIYF
TGTGCCTGGAGTGAGAGAGGCTCTGGAAACACCATATATTTT
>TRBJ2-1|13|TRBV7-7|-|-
CASSSGTHNEQFF
TGTGCTAGCAGCTCCGGGACTCACAATGAGCAGTTCTTC
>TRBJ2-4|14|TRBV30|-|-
CAWSVQGGKNIQYF
TGTGCCTGGAGTGTACAGGGTGGGAAAAACATTCAGTACTTC
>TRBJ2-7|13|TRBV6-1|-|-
CASKGDFRYEQYF
TGTGCCAGCAAGGGGGACTTTCGCTACGAGCAGTACTTC
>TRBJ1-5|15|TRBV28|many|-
CASSPDSYSNQPQHF
TGTGCCAGCAGTCCCGACAGCTATAGCAATCAGCCCCAGCATTTT
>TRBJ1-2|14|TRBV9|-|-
CASSPGAVDYGYTF
TGTGCCAGCAGCCCCGGGGCCGTAGACTATGGCTACACCTTC
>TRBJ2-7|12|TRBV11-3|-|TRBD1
CASSATGVEQYF
TGTGCCAGCAGCGCAACAGGGGTAGAGCAGTACTTC
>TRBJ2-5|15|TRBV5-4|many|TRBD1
CASSSQSGGTETQYF
TGTGCCAGCAGCTCGCAGTCAGGGGGCACGGAGACCCAGTACTTC
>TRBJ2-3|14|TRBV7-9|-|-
CASSLTSSTDTQYF
TGTGCCAGCAGCTTAACATCTAGCACAGATACGCAGTATTTT
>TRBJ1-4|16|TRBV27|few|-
CASSSYPTNSNEKLFF
TGTGCCAGCAGTTCGTACCCGACAAACTCTAATGAAAAACTGTTTTTT
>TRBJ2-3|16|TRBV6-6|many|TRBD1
CASTLTGQGGEDTQYF
TGTGCCAGCACTCTAACGGGACAGGGGGGCGAGGATACGCAGTATTTT
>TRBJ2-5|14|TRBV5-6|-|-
CASSSAATQETQYF
TGTGCCAGCAGCTCGGCGGCAACCCAAGAGACCCAGTACTTC
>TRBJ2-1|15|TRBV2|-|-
CASSRQAAGHGEQFF
TGTGCCAGCAGTCGGCAAGCGGCCGGACACGGGGAGCAGTTCTTC
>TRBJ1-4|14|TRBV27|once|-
CASMPRGWDEKLFF
TGTGCCAGCATGCCCCGGGGGTGGGATGAAAAACTGTTTTTT
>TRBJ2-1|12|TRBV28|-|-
CASTTPWGEQFF
TGTGCCAGCACCACCCCGTGGGGCGAGCAGTTCTTC
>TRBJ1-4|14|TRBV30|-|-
CAWGGPTTNEKLFF
TGTGCCTGGGGGGGACCTACAACTAATGAAAAACTGTTTTTT
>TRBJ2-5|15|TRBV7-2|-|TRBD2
CASSLASGSQETQYF
TGTGCCAGCAGCTTGGCTAGCGGGTCCCAAGAGACCCAGTACTTC
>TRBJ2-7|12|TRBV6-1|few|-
CASPSINYEQYF
TGTGCCAGCCCCTCCATAAACTACGAGCAGTACTTC
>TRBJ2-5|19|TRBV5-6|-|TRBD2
CASSISGLAGVVAGETQYF
TGTGCCAGCAGTATAAGTGGACTAGCGGGAGTAGTCGCGGGGGAGACCCAGTACTTC
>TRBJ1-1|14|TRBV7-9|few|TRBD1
CASSLAMQGAQAFF
TGTGCCAGCAGCTTAGCGATGCAGGGGGCTCAGGCTTTCTTT
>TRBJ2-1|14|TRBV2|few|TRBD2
CASSGASGYGEQFF
TGTGCCAGCAGTGGGGCTAGCGGGTACGGTGAGCAGTTCTTC
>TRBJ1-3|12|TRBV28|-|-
CASKLAGNTIYF
TGTGCCAGCAAGTTAGCTGGAAACACCATATATTTT
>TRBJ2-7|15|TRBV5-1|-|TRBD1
CASSVGTGGPYEQYF
TGCGCCAGCAGCGTCGGGACAGGGGGCCCCTACGAGCAGTACTTC
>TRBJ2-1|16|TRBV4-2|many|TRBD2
CASSQEVAGSYNEQFF
TGTGCCAGCAGCCAAGAAGTAGCGGGATCCTACAATGAGCAGTTCTTC
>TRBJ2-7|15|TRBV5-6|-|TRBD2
CASSLWTSGRHEQYF
TGTGCCAGCAGCCTATGGACTAGCGGGAGGCACGAGCAGTACTTC
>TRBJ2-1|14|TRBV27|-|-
CASSFRAESNEQFF
TGTGCCAGCAGTTTTAGGGCCGAGAGCAATGAGCAGTTCTTC
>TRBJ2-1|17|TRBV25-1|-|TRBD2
CASSDRTGGPRSYEQFF
TGTGCCAGCAGTGACAGGACGGGAGGGCCCCGTAGCTATGAGCAGTTCTTC
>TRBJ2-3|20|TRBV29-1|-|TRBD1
CSAIPGQGLFGFVGTDTQYF
TGCAGCGCAATCCCGGGACAGGGTCTATTCGGGTTTGTTGGCACAGATACGCAGTATTTT
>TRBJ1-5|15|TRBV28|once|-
CASSLTGGVNQPQHF
TGTGCCAGCAGTTTAACGGGGGGCGTAAATCAGCCCCAGCATTTT
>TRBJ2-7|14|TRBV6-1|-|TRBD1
CASSLDRGLYEQYF
TGTGCCAGCAGCCTGGACAGGGGTCTGTACGAGCAGTACTTC
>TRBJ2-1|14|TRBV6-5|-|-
CASSYSRRDNEQFF
TGTGCCAGCAGTTACTCGAGGAGGGACAATGAGCAGTTCTTC
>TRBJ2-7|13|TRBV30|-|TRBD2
CACRLAPSYEQYF
TGTGCCTGCAGACTAGCCCCCTCCTACGAGCAGTACTTC
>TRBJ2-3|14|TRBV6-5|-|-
CASSYRVYTDTQYF
TGTGCCAGCAGTTACAGGGTGTACACAGATACGCAGTATTTT
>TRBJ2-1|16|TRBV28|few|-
CASSPWRDSSYNEQFF
TGTGCCAGCAGTCCGTGGCGGGACAGTTCCTACAATGAGCAGTTCTTC
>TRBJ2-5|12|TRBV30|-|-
CAWSVRGETQYF
TGTGCCTGGAGTGTCCGGGGGGAGACCCAGTACTTC
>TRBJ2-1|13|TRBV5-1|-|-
CASSLLGDNEQFF
TGCGCCAGCAGCTTGTTAGGGGACAATGAGCAGTTCTTC
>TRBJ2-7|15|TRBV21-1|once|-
CASSKAAGVEYEQYF
TGTGCCAGCAGCAAAGCCGCGGGGGTCGAGTACGAGCAGTACTTC
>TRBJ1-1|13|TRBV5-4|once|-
CASSLDANTEAFF
TGTGCCAGCAGCTTGGACGCGAACACTGAAGCTTTCTTT